One sample yielded the 9 T cell receptor beta chains listed below, sequenced in a study of T cells expressing NK-cell markers. From its re-call of the 5' RACE reads, TCRdb lists each CDR3 protein once, without DNA. The sample holds 350,000 to 500,000 distinct CDR3 sequences. The sample comprised blood T cells: a sorted CD56 or NKG2C T cell subset, CD4+ or CD8+ T cells, or bulk PBMC T cells (not recorded which). All receptors come from a woman aged 18 to 75 in good health.

This CDR3 is CASSSRDFSGTQYF. The chain employs TRBV5-8 and TRBJ2-3; TCRdb indicates TRBD2, and absent DNA this call remains unverified. CDR3 length equals 14 residues. Germline CDR1 and CDR2: SGHTS and YDEGEE.

The genes are TRBV20-1 and TRBJ2-2; absent DNA, TCRdb's TRBD1 call cannot be checked. The CDR3 runs 15 residues. Looked up from germline, CDR1 is DFQATT and CDR2 is SNEGSKA (reference sequence). The CDR3: CSARDLTGKTGELFF.

V and J are TRBV28 and TRBJ2-1; the D call of TRBD1 rests on TCRdb alone, since no DNA is present to check it. CDR3 length: 13 amino acids. Germline V CDR1 and CDR2: MDHEN, SYDVKM. CDR3 region: CASSQVPGSEQFF. Combining the CDR3 with reference TRBV28 and TRBJ2-1 gives the whole variable domain DVKVTQSSRYLVKRTGEKVFLECVQDMDHENMFWYRQDPGLGLRLIYFSYDVKMKEKGDIPEGYSVSREKKERFSLILESASTNQTSMYLCASSQVPGSEQFFGPGTRLTVL.

The rearrangement links TRBV7-3 to TRBJ2-2; checking the TCRdb D call of TRBD1 is not possible without DNA. CDR1 is SGHTA and CDR2 is FQGTGA in the germline V gene. This CDR3 has 15 amino acids. CDR3 region: CASRTGTGTTGELFF.

Here the CDR3 reads CAISDRGFGEKLFF. V and J are TRBV10-3 and TRBJ1-4. The CDR3 has 14 residues. The germline V gene encodes CDR1 ENHRY and CDR2 SYGVKD.

The chain has TRBV6-5 and TRBJ2-1; without DNA, the TCRdb call of TRBD1 cannot be checked. CDR3 size: 17 residues. Germline lookup yields CDR1 MNHEY and CDR2 SVGAGI. CDR3 region: CASSYSRGTGAYNEQFF.

The V gene is TRBV19, the J gene TRBJ2-7; TCRdb indicates TRBD2, and absent DNA this call remains unverified. Germline V gene lookup returns CDR1 LNHDA and CDR2 SQIVND (reference sequence). There are 14 residues in the CDR3. The CDR3 sequence is CASTPEIAGGEQYF.

CDR3 sequence reads: CASVITGQGSNEQFF. V usage is TRBV6-1 and J usage is TRBJ2-1; TCRdb lists TRBD1, though no DNA is available to test this call. CDR3 length: 15 residues. Per the germline V gene, CDR1 is MNHNS and CDR2 is SASEGT.

The rearrangement joins TRBV15 to TRBJ2-1; TCRdb designates TRBD2, a call that cannot be tested without DNA. CDR1 LNHNV and CDR2 YYDKDF come from the germline V gene (reference sequence). The CDR3 runs 13 residues. The CDR3 loop reads CATREATYNEQFF.